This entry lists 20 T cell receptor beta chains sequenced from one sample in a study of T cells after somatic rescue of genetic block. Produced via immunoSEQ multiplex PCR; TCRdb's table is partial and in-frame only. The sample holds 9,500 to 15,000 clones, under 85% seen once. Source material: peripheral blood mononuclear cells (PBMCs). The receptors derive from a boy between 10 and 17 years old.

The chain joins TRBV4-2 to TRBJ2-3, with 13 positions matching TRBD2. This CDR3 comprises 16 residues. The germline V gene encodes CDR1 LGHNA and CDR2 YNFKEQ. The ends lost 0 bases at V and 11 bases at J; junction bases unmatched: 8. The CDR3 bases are TGTGCCAGCAGCCAAGATAGCGGGACTAGCGGGATGGTGCAGTATTTT. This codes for CASSQDSGTSGMVQYF.

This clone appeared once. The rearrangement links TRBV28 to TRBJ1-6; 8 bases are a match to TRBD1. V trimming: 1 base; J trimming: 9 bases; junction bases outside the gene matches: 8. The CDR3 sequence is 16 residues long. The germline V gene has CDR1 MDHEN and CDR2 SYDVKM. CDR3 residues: CASSLFWGQVVSPLHF. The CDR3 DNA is TGTGCCAGCAGTTTATTCTGGGGACAGGTAGTTTCACCCCTCCACTTT.

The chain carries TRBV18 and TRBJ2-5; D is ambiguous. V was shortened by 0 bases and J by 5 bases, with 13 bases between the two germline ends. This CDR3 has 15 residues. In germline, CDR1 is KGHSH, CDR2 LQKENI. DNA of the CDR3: TGTGCCAGCTCACCACCGAGCAGGTTGCGGGAGACCCAGTACTTC. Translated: CASSPPSRLRETQYF.

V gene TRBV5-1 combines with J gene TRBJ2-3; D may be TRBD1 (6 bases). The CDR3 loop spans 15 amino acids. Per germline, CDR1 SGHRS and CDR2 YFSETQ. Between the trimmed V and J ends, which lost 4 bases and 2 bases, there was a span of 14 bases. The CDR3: CASSINRATTDTQYF. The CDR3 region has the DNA TGCGCCAGCAGCATCAACAGGGCGACCACAGATACGCAGTATTTT.

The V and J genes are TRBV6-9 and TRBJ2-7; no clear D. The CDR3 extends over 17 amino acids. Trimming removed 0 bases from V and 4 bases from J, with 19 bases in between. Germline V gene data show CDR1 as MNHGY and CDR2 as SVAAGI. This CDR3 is CASSYSNYQGSAYEQYF. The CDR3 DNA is TGTGCCAGCAGTTATTCGAATTACCAAGGCTCCGCTTACGAGCAGTACTTC.

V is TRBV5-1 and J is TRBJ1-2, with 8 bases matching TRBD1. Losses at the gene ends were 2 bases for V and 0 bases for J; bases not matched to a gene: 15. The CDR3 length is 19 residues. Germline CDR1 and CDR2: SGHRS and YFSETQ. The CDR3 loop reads CASSLLSGDRGHSNYGYTF. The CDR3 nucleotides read TGCGCCAGCAGCTTACTCTCCGGAGACAGGGGCCATTCTAACTATGGCTACACCTTC.

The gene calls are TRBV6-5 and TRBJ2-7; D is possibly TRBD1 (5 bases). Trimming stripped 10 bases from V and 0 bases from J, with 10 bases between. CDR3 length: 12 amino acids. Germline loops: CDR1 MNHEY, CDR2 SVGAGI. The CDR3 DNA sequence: TGTGCCATCGAGACAGACTCCTACGAGCAGTACTTC. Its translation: CAIETDSYEQYF.

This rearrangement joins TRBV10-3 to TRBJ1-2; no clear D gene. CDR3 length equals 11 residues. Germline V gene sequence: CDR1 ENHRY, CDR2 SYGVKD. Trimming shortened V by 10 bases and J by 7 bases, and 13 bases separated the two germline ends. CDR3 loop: CATMGSFGYTF. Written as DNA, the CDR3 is TGTGCCACCATGGGGTCTTTTGGCTACACCTTC.

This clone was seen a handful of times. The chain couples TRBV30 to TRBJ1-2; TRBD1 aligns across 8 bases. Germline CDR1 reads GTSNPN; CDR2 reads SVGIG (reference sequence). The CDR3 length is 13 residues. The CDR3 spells CVASDRGTYGYTF. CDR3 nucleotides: TGTGTTGCGTCCGACAGGGGTACCTATGGCTACACCTTC.

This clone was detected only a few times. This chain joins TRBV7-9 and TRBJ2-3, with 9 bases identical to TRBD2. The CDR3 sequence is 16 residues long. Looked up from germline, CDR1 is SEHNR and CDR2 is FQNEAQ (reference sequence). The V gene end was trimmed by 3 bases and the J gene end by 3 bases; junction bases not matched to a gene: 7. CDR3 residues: CASSFSLAGWTDTQYF. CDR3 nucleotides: TGTGCCAGCAGCTTCTCACTAGCGGGTTGGACAGATACGCAGTATTTT.

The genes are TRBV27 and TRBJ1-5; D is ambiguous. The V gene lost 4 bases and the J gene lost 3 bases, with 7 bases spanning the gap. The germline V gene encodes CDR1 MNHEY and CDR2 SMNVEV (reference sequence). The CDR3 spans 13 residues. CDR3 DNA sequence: TGTGCCAGCAGTTCCCAGCACAATCAGCCCCAGCATTTT. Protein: CASSSQHNQPQHF.

The CDR3 spells CASSLGSKISVNTEAFF. The CDR3 DNA sequence: TGTGCCAGCAGCTTAGGTAGTAAGATATCCGTAAACACTGAAGCTTTCTTT. This rearrangement joins TRBV7-9 to TRBJ1-1; D gene ambiguous. Germline V gene lookup returns CDR1 SEHNR and CDR2 FQNEAQ (reference sequence). The CDR3 is 17 amino acids. Trimming cost V 1 base and J 2 bases, with 17 bases left between them. Variable domain in full (rest from reference TRBV7-9 and TRBJ1-1): DTGVSQNPRHKITKRGQNVTFRCDPISEHNRLYWYRQTLGQGPEFLTYFQNEAQLEKSRLLSDRFSAERPKGSFSTLEIQRTEQGDSAMYLCASSLGSKISVNTEAFFGQGTRLTVV.

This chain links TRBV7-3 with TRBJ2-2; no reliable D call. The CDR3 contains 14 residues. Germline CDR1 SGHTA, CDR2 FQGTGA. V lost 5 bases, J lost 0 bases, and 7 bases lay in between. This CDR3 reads CASSASPNTGELFF. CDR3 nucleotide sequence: TGTGCCAGCAGCGCGTCGCCGAACACCGGGGAGCTGTTTTTT. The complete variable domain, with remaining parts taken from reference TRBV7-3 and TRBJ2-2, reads GAGVSQTPSNKVTEKGKYVELRCDPISGHTALYWYRQSLGQGPEFLIYFQGTGAADDSGLPNDRFFAVRPEGSVSTLKIQRTERGDSAVYLCASSASPNTGELFFGEGSRLTVL.

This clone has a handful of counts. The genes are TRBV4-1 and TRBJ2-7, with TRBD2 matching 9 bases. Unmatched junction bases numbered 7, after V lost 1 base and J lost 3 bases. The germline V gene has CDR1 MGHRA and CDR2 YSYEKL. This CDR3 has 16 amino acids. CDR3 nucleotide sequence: TGCGCCAGCAGCCAAGGGGCGGGAGGGCAACACTACGAGCAGTACTTC. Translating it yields CASSQGAGGQHYEQYF.

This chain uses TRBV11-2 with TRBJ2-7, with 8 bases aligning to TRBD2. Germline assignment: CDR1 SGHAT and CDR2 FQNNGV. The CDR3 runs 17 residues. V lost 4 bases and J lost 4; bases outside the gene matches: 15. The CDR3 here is CASSYLLSSGSRYEQYF. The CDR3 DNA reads TGTGCCAGCAGCTACCTTCTATCTAGCGGGTCTAGGTACGAGCAGTACTTC.

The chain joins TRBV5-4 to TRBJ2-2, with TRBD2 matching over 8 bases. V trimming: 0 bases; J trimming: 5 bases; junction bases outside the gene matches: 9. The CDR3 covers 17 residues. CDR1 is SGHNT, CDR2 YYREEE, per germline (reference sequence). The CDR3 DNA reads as TGTGCCAGCAGCTTGGTACCAGCGGGAGTAAGAACCGGGGAGCTGTTTTTT. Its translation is CASSLVPAGVRTGELFF.

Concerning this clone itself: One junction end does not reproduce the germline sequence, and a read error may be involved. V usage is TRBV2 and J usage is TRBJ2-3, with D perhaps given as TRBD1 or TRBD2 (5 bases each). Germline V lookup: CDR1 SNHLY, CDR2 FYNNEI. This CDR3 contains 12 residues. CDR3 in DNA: TGTGCCAGCAGTGTGGGACCGTTGATCAGAAATTTT. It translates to CASSVGPLIRNF.

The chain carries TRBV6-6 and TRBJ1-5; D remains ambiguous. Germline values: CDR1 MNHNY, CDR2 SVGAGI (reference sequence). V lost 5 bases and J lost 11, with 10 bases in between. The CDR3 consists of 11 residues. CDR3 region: CASSLGRTQHF. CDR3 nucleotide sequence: TGTGCCAGCAGTCTCGGACGAACCCAGCATTTT.

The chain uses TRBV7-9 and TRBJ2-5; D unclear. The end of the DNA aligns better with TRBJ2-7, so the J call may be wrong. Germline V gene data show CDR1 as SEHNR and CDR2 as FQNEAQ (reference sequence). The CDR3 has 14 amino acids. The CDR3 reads CASSLGPSSYEQYF. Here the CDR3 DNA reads TGTGCCAGCAGCTTAGGCCCGAGCTCCTACGAGCAGTACTTC.

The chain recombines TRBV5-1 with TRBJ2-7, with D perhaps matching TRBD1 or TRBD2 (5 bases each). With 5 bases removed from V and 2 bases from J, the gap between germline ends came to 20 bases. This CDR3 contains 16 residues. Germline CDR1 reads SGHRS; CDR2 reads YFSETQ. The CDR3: CASRWTVSGTTYEQYF. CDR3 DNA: TGCGCCAGCAGGTGGACGGTATCGGGGACGACCTACGAGCAGTACTTC.